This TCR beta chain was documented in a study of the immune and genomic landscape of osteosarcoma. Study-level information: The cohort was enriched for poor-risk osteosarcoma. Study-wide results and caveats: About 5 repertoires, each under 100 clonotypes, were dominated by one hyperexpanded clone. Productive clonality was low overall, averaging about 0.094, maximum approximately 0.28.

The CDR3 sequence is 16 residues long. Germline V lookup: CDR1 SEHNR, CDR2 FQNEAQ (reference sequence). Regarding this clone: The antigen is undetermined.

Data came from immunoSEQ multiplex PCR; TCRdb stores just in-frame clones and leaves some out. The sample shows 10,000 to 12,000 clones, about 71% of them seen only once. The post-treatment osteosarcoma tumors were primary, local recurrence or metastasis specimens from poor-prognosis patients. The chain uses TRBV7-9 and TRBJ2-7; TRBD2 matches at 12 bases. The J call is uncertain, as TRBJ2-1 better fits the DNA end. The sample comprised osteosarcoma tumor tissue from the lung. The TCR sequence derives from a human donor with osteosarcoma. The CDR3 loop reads CASSSTLAGGHNEQFF. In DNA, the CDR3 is TGTGCCAGCAGCTCGACACTAGCGGGGGGCCACAATGAGCAGTTCTTC.